These T cell receptor beta chains were read from a single sample in a study of CD8+CD57+ T cells in acquired aplastic anemia. TCRdb re-called the reads with MiXCR, one entry per CDR3 protein. The repertoire has 250,000 to 350,000 distinct CDR3 sequences, approximately 56% of them found once; the top ten carry around 8%. Sequencing was done on a sample of sorted CD4+, CD8+, or CD8+CD57+ T cells (not recorded which) from PBMCs. The receptors originated from a human donor with severe aplastic anemia or a healthy control (not recorded which). Each CDR3 is given with its conserved first and last residue. The D gene is left open where the match is weak. Clone size is given for some rows only: seen once, a few or many times, or a class if the clone is expanded.

>TRBD2|TRBJ2-1|many|TRBV12-3/TRBV12-4
CASSWGGVGSYNEQFF
TGTGCCAGCAGTTGGGGGGGGGTCGGCTCCTACAATGAGCAGTTCTTC
>.|TRBJ2-7|.|TRBV2
CASSSWTEYEQYF
TGTGCCAGCAGTTCTTGGACAGAATACGAGCAGTACTTC
>TRBD2|TRBJ2-3|few|TRBV5-4
CASSLGGLAKDTQYF
TGTGCCAGCAGCTTGGGGGGACTAGCGAAGGATACGCAGTATTTT
>.|TRBJ2-7|.|TRBV9
CASSVSPGAYEQYF
TGTGCCAGCAGCGTATCACCGGGGGCCTACGAGCAGTACTTC
>TRBD1|TRBJ2-3|few|TRBV6-4
CASSGTGTDTQYF
TGTGCCAGCAGTGGGACAGGAACAGATACGCAGTATTTT
>.|TRBJ1-4|many|TRBV20-1
CSASSTGANEKLFF
TGCAGTGCTAGTTCCACAGGTGCTAATGAAAAACTGTTTTTT
>.|TRBJ1-5|.|TRBV20-1
CSARGDGNQPQHF
TGCAGTGCTAGAGGTGACGGCAATCAGCCCCAGCATTTT
>.|TRBJ2-2|.|TRBV12-3/TRBV12-4
CASSPLASNTGELFF
TGTGCCAGCAGTCCCTTGGCCTCGAACACCGGGGAGCTGTTTTTT
>.|TRBJ2-6|.|TRBV11-2
CASSLFTAGANVLTF
TGTGCCAGCAGCTTATTTACGGCAGGGGCCAACGTCCTGACTTTC
>TRBD1|TRBJ2-5|.|TRBV15
CATSRDRGIGETQYF
TGTGCCACCAGCAGGGACAGGGGCATAGGGGAGACCCAGTACTTC
>.|TRBJ2-1|.|TRBV2
CASSDWVHNEQFF
TGTGCCAGCAGTGATTGGGTCCACAATGAGCAGTTCTTC
>TRBD2|TRBJ2-7|.|TRBV2
CASTEQTSGMDEQYF
TGTGCCAGCACTGAGCAGACTAGCGGGATGGACGAGCAGTACTTC
>TRBD2|TRBJ2-1|.|TRBV20-1
CSATHGTSGPLWTYNEQFF
TGCAGTGCTACCCACGGGACTAGCGGACCTCTCTGGACCTACAATGAGCAGTTCTTC
>.|TRBJ2-3|once|TRBV7-2
CASDGGRTDTQYF
TGTGCCAGCGATGGGGGGCGCACAGATACGCAGTATTTT
>.|TRBJ1-1|.|TRBV28
CASSLSMVQAFF
TGTGCCAGCAGTTTAAGTATGGTGCAAGCTTTCTTT
>TRBD1|TRBJ2-5|few|TRBV10-1
CASSESNGKGQGNQETQYF
TGCGCCAGCAGTGAGTCGAACGGAAAGGGACAGGGGAATCAAGAGACCCAGTACTTC
>.|TRBJ2-1|.|TRBV25-1
CASSEVAPNYNEQFF
TGTGCCAGCAGTGAGGTCGCACCAAACTACAATGAGCAGTTCTTC
>TRBD2|TRBJ2-5|.|TRBV7-8
CASSQGLAGGAREETQYF
TGTGCCAGCAGCCAAGGACTAGCGGGGGGGGCGCGGGAAGAGACCCAGTACTTC
>TRBD2|TRBJ2-5|.|TRBV7-4
CASSLVGGRDETQYF
TGTGCCAGCAGCTTGGTTGGGGGGAGGGATGAGACCCAGTACTTC
>.|TRBJ1-6|many|TRBV6-6
CASSPRAENNSPLHF
TGTGCCAGCAGCCCAAGGGCAGAAAATAATTCACCCCTCCACTTT
>.|TRBJ2-5|many|TRBV2
CASLGRETQYF
TGTGCCAGCTTAGGACGAGAGACCCAGTACTTC
>.|TRBJ1-6|.|TRBV20-1
CSAGENSPLHF
TGCAGTGCAGGGGAAAATTCACCCCTCCACTTT
>.|TRBJ2-7|.|TRBV7-3
CASSQDGSYEQYF
TGTGCCAGCAGCCAAGACGGTAGCTACGAGCAGTACTTC
>.|TRBJ1-1|.|TRBV29-1
CSTRTVNTEAFF
TGCAGCACACGGACAGTGAACACTGAAGCTTTCTTT
>TRBD2|TRBJ2-1|.|TRBV4-2
CASSLLARNEQFF
TGTGCCAGCAGCCTACTAGCGCGCAATGAGCAGTTCTTC
>TRBD2|TRBJ2-3|.|TRBV15
CATSAGTSGRGTDTQYF
TGTGCCACCAGCGCCGGGACTAGCGGGAGGGGCACAGATACGCAGTATTTT
>TRBD1|TRBJ1-1|many|TRBV19
CASRRTGIDTEAFF
TGTGCCAGTAGACGGACAGGGATTGACACTGAAGCTTTCTTT
>.|TRBJ1-5|many|TRBV3-1
CASSPYFNQPQHF
TGTGCCAGCAGCCCGTATTTCAATCAGCCCCAGCATTTT
>.|TRBJ1-5|.|TRBV3-1
CASSQEPRNQPQHF
TGTGCCAGCAGCCAAGAGCCCCGTAATCAGCCCCAGCATTTT
>.|TRBJ1-1|many|TRBV5-1
CASSWDGVNTEAFF
TGCGCCAGCAGCTGGGACGGTGTGAACACTGAAGCTTTCTTT
>TRBD1|TRBJ1-5|.|TRBV7-9
CASSLTGEGQPQHF
TGTGCCAGCAGCTTAACAGGGGAGGGACAGCCCCAGCATTTT
>TRBD1|TRBJ2-7|.|TRBV2
CASRGQGAYEQYF
TGTGCCAGCAGAGGACAGGGGGCCTACGAGCAGTACTTC
>.|TRBJ1-1|many|TRBV18
CASSPGPRGTEAFF
TGTGCCAGCTCACCGGGGCCCCGCGGCACTGAAGCTTTCTTT
>TRBD1|TRBJ2-7|.|TRBV5-1
CASGNRDRDPSYEQYF
TGCGCCAGCGGCAACCGGGACAGGGACCCTTCCTACGAGCAGTACTTC
>.|TRBJ2-3|.|TRBV24-1
CATSDPLTDTQYF
TGTGCCACCAGTGACCCCCTCACAGATACGCAGTATTTT
>.|TRBJ2-3|.|TRBV5-1
CASSRDKTDTQYF
TGCGCCAGCAGCCGGGACAAGACAGATACGCAGTATTTT
>TRBD1|TRBJ2-2|.|TRBV24-1
CATSDPGQGAGELFF
TGTGCCACCAGTGACCCGGGACAGGGGGCGGGGGAGCTGTTTTTT
>.|TRBJ2-7|few|TRBV7-9
CASSSSGPSFEQYF
TGTGCCAGCAGCTCGTCCGGACCTTCTTTCGAGCAGTACTTC
>.|TRBJ2-3|many|TRBV5-6
CASSLVGGISTDTQYF
TGTGCCAGCAGCTTGGTTGGGGGTATTAGCACAGATACGCAGTATTTT
>.|TRBJ2-7|.|TRBV9
CASGSRGGSYEQYF
TGTGCCAGCGGATCCAGGGGGGGCTCCTACGAGCAGTACTTC
>.|TRBJ1-5|.|TRBV7-2
CASSLDEYQPQHF
TGTGCCAGCAGCTTGGACGAGTATCAGCCCCAGCATTTT
>.|TRBJ2-7|.|TRBV20-1
CSARERDEQYF
TGCAGTGCTAGAGAAAGGGACGAGCAGTACTTC
>TRBD1|TRBJ1-1|many|TRBV20-1
CSARDIGTGYTEAFF
TGCAGTGCTAGAGATATCGGGACAGGGTACACTGAAGCTTTCTTT
>TRBD1|TRBJ1-3|once|TRBV5-1
CASRLGTDSGNTIYF
TGCGCCAGCAGGCTTGGGACAGACTCTGGAAACACCATATATTTT
>.|TRBJ1-6|.|TRBV5-4
CASSLGLEIHF
TGTGCCAGCAGCTTGGGCCTAGAGATCCACTTT
>.|TRBJ2-5|.|TRBV10-3
CAISGQNQETQYF
TGTGCCATCAGTGGACAGAACCAAGAGACCCAGTACTTC
>.|TRBJ2-7|.|TRBV11-2
CASSLGWATNYEQYF
TGTGCCAGCAGCTTAGGCTGGGCTACAAACTACGAGCAGTACTTC
>.|TRBJ2-7|.|TRBV20-1
CSASGGGSYEQYF
TGCAGTGCTAGCGGTGGGGGATCCTACGAGCAGTACTTC
>.|TRBJ1-2|many|TRBV4-2
CASSPPGGGAERDGYTF
TGTGCCAGCAGCCCGCCGGGGGGGGGCGCTGAGAGGGATGGCTACACCTTC
>.|TRBJ2-4|many|TRBV7-2
CASRSGSPAEAAKNIQYF
TGTGCCAGCCGCTCCGGGTCCCCTGCGGAGGCGGCCAAAAACATTCAGTACTTC